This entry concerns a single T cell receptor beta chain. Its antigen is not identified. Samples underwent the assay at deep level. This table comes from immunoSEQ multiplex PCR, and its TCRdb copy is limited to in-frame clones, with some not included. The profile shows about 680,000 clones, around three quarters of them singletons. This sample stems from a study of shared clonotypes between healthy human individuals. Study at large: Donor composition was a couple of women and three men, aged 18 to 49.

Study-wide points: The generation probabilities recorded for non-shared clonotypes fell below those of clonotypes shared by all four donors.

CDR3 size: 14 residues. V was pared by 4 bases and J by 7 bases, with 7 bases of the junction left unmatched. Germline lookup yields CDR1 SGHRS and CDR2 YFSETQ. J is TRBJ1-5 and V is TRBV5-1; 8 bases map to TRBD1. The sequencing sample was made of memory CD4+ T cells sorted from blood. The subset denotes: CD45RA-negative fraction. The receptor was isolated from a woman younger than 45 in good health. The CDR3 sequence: CASSEGTGGQPQHF. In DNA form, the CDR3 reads TGCGCCAGCAGCGAGGGGACAGGAGGGCAGCCCCAGCATTTT.